This TCR beta chain originates from a study of T cell repertoires in cytomegalovirus infection. Study background: Public TCR beta signatures provided an indication of both CMV infection and a matching HLA type. General study findings and limits: HLA-C-restricted CMV clonotypes gave the most frequent clonotype in two of eight donors. Identification of carriers of CMV plus the relevant HLA was performed using cumulative public TCR beta family frequency.

TCRdb redid the calling of the reads with MiXCR, one entry per CDR3 protein. The sample yields 150,000 to 200,000 distinct CDR3 sequences, roughly 9.8% seen once. This clonotype was found many times. What it binds is not known. The germline CDR1 and CDR2 sequences are SGHTA and FQGNSA. J gave up 0 bases and V 1 base, and 10 bases lay outside the gene matches. The CDR3 is made up of 21 amino acids. This sequence joins TRBV7-2 and TRBJ2-6; 12 positions match TRBD2. This sequence was found in a human donor in good health (CMV status not recorded). Some clones in this sample may be carry-over from other donors' samples. The source material was PBMCs. CDR3 residues: CASSLGVTTSGGRSGANVLTF. The CDR3 DNA reads TGTGCCAGCAGCTTAGGGGTGACAACTAGCGGGGGGCGCTCTGGGGCCAACGTCCTGACTTTC.